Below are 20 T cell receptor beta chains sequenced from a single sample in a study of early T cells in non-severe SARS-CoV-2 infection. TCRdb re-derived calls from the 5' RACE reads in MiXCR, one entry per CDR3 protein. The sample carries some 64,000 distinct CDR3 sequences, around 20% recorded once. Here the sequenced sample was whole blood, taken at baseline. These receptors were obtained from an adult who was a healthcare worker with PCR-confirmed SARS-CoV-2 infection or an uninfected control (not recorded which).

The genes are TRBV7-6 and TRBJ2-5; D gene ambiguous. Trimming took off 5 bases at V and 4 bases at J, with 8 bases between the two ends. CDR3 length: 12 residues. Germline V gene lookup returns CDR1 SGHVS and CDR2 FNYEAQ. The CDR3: CASSAFTETQYF. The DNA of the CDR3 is TGTGCCAGCAGCGCGTTTACAGAGACCCAGTACTTC.

The chain's CDR3 is CASMTPGSATEAFF. The CDR3 nucleotides are TGTGCCAGCATGACTCCGGGATCCGCCACTGAAGCTTTCTTT. The chain combines TRBV6-1 with TRBJ1-1; D not resolved. CDR1 and CDR2 (germline): MNHNS, SASEGT. This CDR3 spans 14 amino acids. Trimming pared 7 bases from V and 4 bases from J, leaving 16 bases between.

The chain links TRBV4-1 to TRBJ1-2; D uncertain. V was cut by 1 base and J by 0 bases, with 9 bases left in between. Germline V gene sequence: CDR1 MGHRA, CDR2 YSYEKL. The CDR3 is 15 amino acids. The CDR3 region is CASSQVAGSNYGYTF. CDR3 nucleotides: TGCGCCAGCAGCCAAGTGGCCGGATCTAACTATGGCTACACCTTC.

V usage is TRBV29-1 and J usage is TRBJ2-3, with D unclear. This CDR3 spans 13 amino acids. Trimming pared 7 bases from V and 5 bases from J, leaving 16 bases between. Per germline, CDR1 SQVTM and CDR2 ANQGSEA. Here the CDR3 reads CSARRTPQDTQYF. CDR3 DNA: TGCAGCGCTCGGCGGACCCCCCAAGATACGCAGTATTTT.

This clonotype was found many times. The CDR3 here is CAGGQGRYEQYF. As DNA, the CDR3 is TGTGCCGGGGGACAGGGGAGGTACGAGCAGTACTTC. The J gene is TRBJ2-7, the V gene TRBV6-1; 10 positions match TRBD1. Germline V lookup: CDR1 MNHNS, CDR2 SASEGT. The CDR3 is made up of 12 amino acids. V lost 11 bases, J lost 4 bases, and 5 bases stayed unmatched.

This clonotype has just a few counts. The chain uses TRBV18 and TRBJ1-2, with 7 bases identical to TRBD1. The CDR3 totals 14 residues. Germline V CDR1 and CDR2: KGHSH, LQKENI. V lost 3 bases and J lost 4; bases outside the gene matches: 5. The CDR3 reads CASSPGDSGYGYTF. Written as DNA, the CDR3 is TGTGCCAGCTCACCTGGGGACAGTGGCTATGGCTACACCTTC. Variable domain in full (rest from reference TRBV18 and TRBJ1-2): NAGVMQNPRHLVRRRGQEARLRCSPMKGHSHVYWYRQLPEEGLKFMVYLQKENIIDESGMPKERFSAEFPKEGPSILRIQQVVRGDSAAYFCASSPGDSGYGYTFGSGTRLTVV.

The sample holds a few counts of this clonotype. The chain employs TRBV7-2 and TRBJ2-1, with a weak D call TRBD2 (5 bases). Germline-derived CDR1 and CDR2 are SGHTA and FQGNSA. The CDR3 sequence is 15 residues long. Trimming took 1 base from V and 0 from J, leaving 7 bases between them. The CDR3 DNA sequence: TGTGCCAGCAGCTTAGGTAGCGCCTCCTACAATGAGCAGTTCTTC. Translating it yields CASSLGSASYNEQFF.

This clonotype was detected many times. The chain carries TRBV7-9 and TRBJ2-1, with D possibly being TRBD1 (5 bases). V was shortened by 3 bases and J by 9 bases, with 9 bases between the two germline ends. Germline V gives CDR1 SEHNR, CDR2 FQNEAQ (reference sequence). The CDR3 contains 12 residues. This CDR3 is CASSLVGPEQFF. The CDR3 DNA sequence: TGTGCCAGCAGCTTGGTGGGGCCTGAGCAGTTCTTC.

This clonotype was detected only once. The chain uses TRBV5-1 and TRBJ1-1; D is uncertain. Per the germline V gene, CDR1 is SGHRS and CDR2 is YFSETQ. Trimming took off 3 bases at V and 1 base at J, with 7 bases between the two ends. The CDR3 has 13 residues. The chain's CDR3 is CASSYDKNTEAFF. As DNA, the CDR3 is TGCGCCAGCAGCTATGACAAGAACACTGAAGCTTTCTTT.

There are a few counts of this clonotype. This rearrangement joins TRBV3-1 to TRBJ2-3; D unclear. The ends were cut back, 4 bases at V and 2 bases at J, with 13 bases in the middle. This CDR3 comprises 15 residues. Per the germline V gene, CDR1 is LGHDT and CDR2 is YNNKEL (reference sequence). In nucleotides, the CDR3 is TGTGCCAGCAGCCCCTGGGAAGGTTACACAGATACGCAGTATTTT. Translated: CASSPWEGYTDTQYF.

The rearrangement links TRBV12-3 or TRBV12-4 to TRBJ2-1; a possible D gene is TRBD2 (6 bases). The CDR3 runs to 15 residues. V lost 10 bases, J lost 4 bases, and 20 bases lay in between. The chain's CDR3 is CATATWGTEYNEQFF. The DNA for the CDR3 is TGTGCCACCGCGACATGGGGGACTGAGTACAATGAGCAGTTCTTC.

This chain's CDR3 is CASSQVQGTTDTQYF. The CDR3 DNA sequence: TGCGCCAGCAGCCAAGTGCAGGGGACCACAGATACGCAGTATTTT. The V call is TRBV4-1, the J call TRBJ2-3; D is perhaps TRBD1 (6 bases). Germline V gene data show CDR1 as MGHRA and CDR2 as YSYEKL. V was cut by 1 base and J by 2 bases, with 10 bases left in between. This CDR3 spans 15 amino acids.

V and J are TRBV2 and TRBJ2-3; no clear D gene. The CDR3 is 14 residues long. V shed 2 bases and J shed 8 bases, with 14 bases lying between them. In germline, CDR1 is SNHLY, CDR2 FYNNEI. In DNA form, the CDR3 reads TGTGCCAGCAGTGAAACCACCGCCTCCCTTACGCAGTATTTT. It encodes CASSETTASLTQYF.

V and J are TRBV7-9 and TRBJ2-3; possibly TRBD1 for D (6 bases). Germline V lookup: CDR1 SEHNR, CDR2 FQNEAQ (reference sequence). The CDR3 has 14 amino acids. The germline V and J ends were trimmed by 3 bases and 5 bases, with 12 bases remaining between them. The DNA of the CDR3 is TGTGCCAGCAGCTTGGGGGCCAGGGGAGATACGCAGTATTTT. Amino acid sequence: CASSLGARGDTQYF.

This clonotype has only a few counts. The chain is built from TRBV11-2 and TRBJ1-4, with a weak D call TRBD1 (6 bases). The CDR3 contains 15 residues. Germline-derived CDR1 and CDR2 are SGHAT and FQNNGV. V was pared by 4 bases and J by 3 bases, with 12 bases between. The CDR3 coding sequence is TGTGCCAGCAGCTCCCGGGGGCTGTCTAATGAAAAACTGTTTTTT. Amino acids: CASSSRGLSNEKLFF. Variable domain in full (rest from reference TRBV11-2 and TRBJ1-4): EAGVAQSPRYKIIEKRQSVAFWCNPISGHATLYWYQQILGQGPKLLIQFQNNGVVDDSQLPKDRFSAERLKGVDSTLKIQPAKLEDSAVYLCASSSRGLSNEKLFFGSGTQLSVL.

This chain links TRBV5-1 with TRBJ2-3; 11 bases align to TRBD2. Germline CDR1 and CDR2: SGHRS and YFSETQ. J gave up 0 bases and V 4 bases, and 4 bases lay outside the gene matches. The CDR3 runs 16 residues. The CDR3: CASSELAGASTDTQYF. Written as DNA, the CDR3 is TGCGCCAGCAGCGAACTAGCGGGGGCTAGCACAGATACGCAGTATTTT.

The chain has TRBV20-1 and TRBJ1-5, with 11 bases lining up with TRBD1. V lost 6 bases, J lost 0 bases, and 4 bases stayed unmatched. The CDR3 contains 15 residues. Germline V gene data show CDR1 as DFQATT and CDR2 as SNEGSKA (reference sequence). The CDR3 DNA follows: TGCAGTGCGGGACAGGGGGTAAATAGCAATCAGCCCCAGCATTTT. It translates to CSAGQGVNSNQPQHF.

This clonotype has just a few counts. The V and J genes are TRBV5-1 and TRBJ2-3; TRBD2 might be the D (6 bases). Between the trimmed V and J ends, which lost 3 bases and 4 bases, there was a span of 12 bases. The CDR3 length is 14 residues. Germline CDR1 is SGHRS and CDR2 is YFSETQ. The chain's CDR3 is CASSSGAGADTQYF. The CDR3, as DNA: TGCGCCAGCAGCTCGGGAGCCGGGGCAGATACGCAGTATTTT. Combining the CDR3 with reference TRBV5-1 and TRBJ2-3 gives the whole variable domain KAGVTQTPRYLIKTRGQQVTLSCSPISGHRSVSWYQQTPGQGLQFLFEYFSETQRNKGNFPGRFSGRQFSNSRSEMNVSTLELGDSALYLCASSSGAGADTQYFGPGTRLTVL.

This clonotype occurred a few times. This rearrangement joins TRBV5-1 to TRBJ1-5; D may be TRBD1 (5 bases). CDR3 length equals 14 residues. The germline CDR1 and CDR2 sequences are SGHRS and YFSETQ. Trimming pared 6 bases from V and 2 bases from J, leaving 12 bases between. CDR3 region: CASTSGGGNQPQHF. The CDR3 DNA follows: TGCGCCAGCACCTCCGGGGGAGGCAATCAGCCCCAGCATTTT.

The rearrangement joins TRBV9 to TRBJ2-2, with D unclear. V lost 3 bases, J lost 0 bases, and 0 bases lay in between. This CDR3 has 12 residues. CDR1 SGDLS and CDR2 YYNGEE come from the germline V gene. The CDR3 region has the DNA TGTGCCAGCAGCGCGAACACCGGGGAGCTGTTTTTT. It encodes CASSANTGELFF.